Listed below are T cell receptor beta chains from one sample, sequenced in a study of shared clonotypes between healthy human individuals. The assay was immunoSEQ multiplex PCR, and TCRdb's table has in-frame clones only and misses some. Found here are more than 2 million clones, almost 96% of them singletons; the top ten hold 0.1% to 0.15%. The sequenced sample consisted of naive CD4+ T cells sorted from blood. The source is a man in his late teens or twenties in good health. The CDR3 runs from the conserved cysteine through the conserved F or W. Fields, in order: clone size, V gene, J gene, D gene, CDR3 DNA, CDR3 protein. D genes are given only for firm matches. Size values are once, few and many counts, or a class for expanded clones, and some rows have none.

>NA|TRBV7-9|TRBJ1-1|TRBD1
TGTGCCAGCAGCGGCAACAGGGGGCGGAACATGAACACTGAAGCTTTCTTT
CASSGNRGRNMNTEAFF
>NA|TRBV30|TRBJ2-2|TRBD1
TGTGCCTGGAGCCGGGGACAGGGGCGAAACACCGGGGAGCTGTTTTTT
CAWSRGQGRNTGELFF
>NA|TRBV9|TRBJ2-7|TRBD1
TGTGCCAGCAGCGTAGGGGGACAGGGGGTTATCTACGAGCAGTACTTC
CASSVGGQGVIYEQYF
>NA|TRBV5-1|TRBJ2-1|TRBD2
TGCGCCAGCAGCTTGGGAAGCGGGAGTACCTACAATGAGCAGTTCTTC
CASSLGSGSTYNEQFF
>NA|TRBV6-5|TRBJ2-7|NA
TGTGCCAGCGGTCAGGGCGGGCAGTACTTC
CASGQGGQYF
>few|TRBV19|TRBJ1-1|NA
TGTGCCAGTAGTATACGGGATGAAGCTTTCTTT
CASSIRDEAFF
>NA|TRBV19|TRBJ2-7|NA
TGTGCCAGTAGTTCGGGGGACCGTCCCTACGAGCAGTACTTC
CASSSGDRPYEQYF
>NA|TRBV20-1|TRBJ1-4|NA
TGCAGTGCTTCCCCAGGGGAAAAACTGTTTTTT
CSASPGEKLFF
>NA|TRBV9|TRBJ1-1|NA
TGTGCCAGCAGCGTAGGTGGGGCAATGAACACTGAAGCTTTCTTT
CASSVGGAMNTEAFF
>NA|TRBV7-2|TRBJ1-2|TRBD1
TGTGCCAGCAGCCTGACAGGGGGCTATGGCTACACCTTC
CASSLTGGYGYTF
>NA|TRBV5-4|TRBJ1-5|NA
TGTGCCAGCAGCTCAGGGGAAGAATCAGCCCAGCATTTT
CASSSGEESAQHF
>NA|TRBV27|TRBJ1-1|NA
TGTGCCAGCAGTTTCTCCCACAGTACTGAAGCTTTCTTT
CASSFSHSTEAFF
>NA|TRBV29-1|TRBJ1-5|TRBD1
TGCAGCGTCGTAATCCCGGGACAGCTAGATTCGAGCAATCAGCCCCAGCATTTT
CSVVIPGQLDSSNQPQHF
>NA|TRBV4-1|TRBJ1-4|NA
TGCGCCAGCAGCCAAGGGGGGACAAAGGATGAAAAACTGTTTTTT
CASSQGGTKDEKLFF
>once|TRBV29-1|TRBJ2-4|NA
TGCAGCGTTGGAGACAGAGCCAAAAACATTCAGTACTTC
CSVGDRAKNIQYF
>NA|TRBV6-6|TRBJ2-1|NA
TGTGCCAGCAGTCCAAACCGGGACCGAAGCAATGAGCAGTTCTTC
CASSPNRDRSNEQFF
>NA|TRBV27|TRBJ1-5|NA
TGTGCCAGCAGTTTAGTCTCGGGAACTAATCAGCCCCAGCATTTT
CASSLVSGTNQPQHF
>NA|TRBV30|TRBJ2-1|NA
TGTGCCTGGAGTGAAAAGGGGAACAATGAGCAGTTCTTC
CAWSEKGNNEQFF
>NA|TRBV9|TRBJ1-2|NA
TGTGCCAGCAGCGTTAACTATGGCTACACCTTC
CASSVNYGYTF
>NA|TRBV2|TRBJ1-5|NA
TGTGCCAGCAGTGAAGAGGCTCCGGGCAATCAGCCCCAGCATTTT
CASSEEAPGNQPQHF
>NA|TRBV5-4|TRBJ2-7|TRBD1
TGTGCCAGCAGCCCGGACAGGGGGTCTAACGAGCAGTACTTC
CASSPDRGSNEQYF
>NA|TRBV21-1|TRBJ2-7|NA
TGTGCCAGCAGCACCACGACAGGGCTGAGCTCCTACGAGCAGTACTTC
CASSTTTGLSSYEQYF
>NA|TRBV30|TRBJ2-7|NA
TGTGCCTGGAGTGTGAGGGGCCCATCCTACGAGCAGTACTTC
CAWSVRGPSYEQYF
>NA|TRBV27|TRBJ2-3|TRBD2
TGTGCCAGCAGTCCTGATTACCTAGCGGGGGACCTTCTAAGCACAGATGCGCAGTATTTT
CASSPDYLAGDLLSTDAQYF
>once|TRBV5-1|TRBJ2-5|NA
TGCGCCAGCAGCTTGGGGGGGTCCCAGTACTTC
CASSLGGSQYF
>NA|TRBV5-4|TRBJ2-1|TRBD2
TGTGCCAGCAGCTTGGAGGTACTAGCGGGAAATGAGCAGTTCTTC
CASSLEVLAGNEQFF
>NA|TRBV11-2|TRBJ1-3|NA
TGTGCCAGCAGCTTACCGACAGGCATGAACACCATATATTTT
CASSLPTGMNTIYF
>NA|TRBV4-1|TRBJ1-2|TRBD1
TGCGCCAGCAGCCAAGGCCAGGGGGCGGTCTATGGCTACACCTTC
CASSQGQGAVYGYTF
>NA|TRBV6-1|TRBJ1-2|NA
TGTGCCAGCGGAACCGGGACCAACTATGGCTACACCTTC
CASGTGTNYGYTF
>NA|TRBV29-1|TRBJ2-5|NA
TGCAGCGTTCAGTCTCGGGACACACGGATGCAGTACTTC
CSVQSRDTRMQYF
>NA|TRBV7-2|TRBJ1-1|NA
TGTGCCAGCACCGTACAGGGGAACACTGAAGCTTTCTTT
CASTVQGNTEAFF
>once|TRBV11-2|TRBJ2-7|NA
TGTGCCAGCAGCAGAGGGACAAAAGACTACGAGCAGTACTTC
CASSRGTKDYEQYF
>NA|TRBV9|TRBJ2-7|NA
TGTGCCAGCAGCGTTTCAGGGTTAAACGAGCAGTACTTC
CASSVSGLNEQYF
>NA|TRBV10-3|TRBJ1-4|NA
TGTGCCATCAGGCGGGGGGGAATGGACGAAAAACTGTTTTTT
CAIRRGGMDEKLFF
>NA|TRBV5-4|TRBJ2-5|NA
TGTGCCAGCAGCTTAGCACAAGAGACCCAGTACTTC
CASSLAQETQYF
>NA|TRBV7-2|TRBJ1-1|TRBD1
TGTGCCAGCAGCCCCCACGGACAGGGTGGGACTGAAGCTTTCTTT
CASSPHGQGGTEAFF
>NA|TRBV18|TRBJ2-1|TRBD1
TGTGCCAGCTCACCACGGGGACAGGCGTCGGATGAGCAGTTCTTC
CASSPRGQASDEQFF
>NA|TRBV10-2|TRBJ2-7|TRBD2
TGCGCCAGTTTGACTGGGACTAGATCCTACGAGCAGTACTTC
CASLTGTRSYEQYF
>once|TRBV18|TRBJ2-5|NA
TGTGCCAGCTCACCACAGGGGATCCAAGAGACCCAGTACTTC
CASSPQGIQETQYF
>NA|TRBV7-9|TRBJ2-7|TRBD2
TGTGCCAGCAGCACCGGGACTAGCGCCAGCTCCTACGAGCAGTACTTC
CASSTGTSASSYEQYF
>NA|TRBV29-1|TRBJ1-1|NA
TGCAGCGTGGTGAACACTGAAGCTTTCTTT
CSVVNTEAFF
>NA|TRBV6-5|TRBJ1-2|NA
TGTGCCAGCAGTTACTGGGGGACATCCAACTATGGCTACACCTTC
CASSYWGTSNYGYTF
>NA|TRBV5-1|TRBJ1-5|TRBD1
TGCGCCAGCAGCTTGACAGGGGGACGGAGCAATCAGCCCCAGCATTTT
CASSLTGGRSNQPQHF
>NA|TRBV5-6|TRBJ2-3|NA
TGTGCCAGCAGCTTGTTAGACGGGGGCTATAGCACAGATACGCAGTATTTT
CASSLLDGGYSTDTQYF
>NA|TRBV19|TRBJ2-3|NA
TGTGCCAGTAGTGCTCTAGATACGCGTGTGGATACGCAGTATTTT
CASSALDTRVDTQYF
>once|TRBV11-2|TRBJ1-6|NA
TGTGCCAGCAGCTTTGTGCGGGGAAATTCACCCCTCCACTTT
CASSFVRGNSPLHF
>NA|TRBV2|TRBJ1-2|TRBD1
TGTGCCAGCAGGGGGGACAGCCAGGGCTACACCTTC
CASRGDSQGYTF
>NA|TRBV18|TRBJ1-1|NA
TGTGCCAGCTCAAAAAACGGGGGGCTGGGCACTGAAGCTTTCTTT
CASSKNGGLGTEAFF
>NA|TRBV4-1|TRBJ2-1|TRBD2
TGCGCCAGCAGCCAATCAATGAGCGGGAGCTCCTACAATGAGCAGTTCTTC
CASSQSMSGSSYNEQFF
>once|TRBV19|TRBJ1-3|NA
TGTGCCAGTAGTATCATTACGGGGCACTCTGGAAACACCATATATTTT
CASSIITGHSGNTIYF
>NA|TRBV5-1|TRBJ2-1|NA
TGCGCCAGCAGCTTGGTGTTGGGGGCCAATGAGCAGTTCTTC
CASSLVLGANEQFF
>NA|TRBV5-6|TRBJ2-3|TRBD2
TGTGCCAGCAGCAGCCTGGCCTGGACTAGCGGCACAGATACGCAGTATTTT
CASSSLAWTSGTDTQYF
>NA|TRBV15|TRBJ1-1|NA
TGTGCCACCAGCAGAGATCCGGGACAAGAAGCTTTCTTT
CATSRDPGQEAFF
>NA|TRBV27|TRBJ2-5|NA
TGTGCCAGCAGTTTATTTCGGGGTCGGCGGGAGACCCAGTACTTC
CASSLFRGRRETQYF
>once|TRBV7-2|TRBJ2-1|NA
TGTGCCTGGGCAGCGGACGTCGCCTACAATGAGCAGTTCTTC
CAWAADVAYNEQFF
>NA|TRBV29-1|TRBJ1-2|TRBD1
TGCAGCGTTGAAACGAAACAGGGGGCTGGCTACACCTTC
CSVETKQGAGYTF
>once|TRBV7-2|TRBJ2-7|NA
TGTGCCAGCAGCTCCTACATCCTGGCTAGCGACTACGAGCAGTACTTC
CASSSYILASDYEQYF